What follows describes a single T cell receptor (beta chain). The data originate from a study of blood T cell repertoires in COVID-19. Study-level information: PBMCs, B-cell-depleted T cells, or T cells provided the cDNA or gDNA that made up the material.

The CDR3 length is 11 residues. The germline V and J ends were trimmed by 6 bases and 5 bases, with 7 bases remaining between them. Sequenced by immunoSEQ multiplex PCR; TCRdb stores in-frame clones only, minus some. The repertoire consists of about 65,000 clones, with 70% to 90% occurring once and the leading ten covering under 15%. The clonotype originates from a man older than 75 with acute or convalescent COVID-19. Specimen: peripheral blood. J is TRBJ1-2 and V is TRBV12-3 or TRBV12-4; D perhaps matches TRBD1 (6 bases). CDR3 amino acids: CASRTGYGYTF. CDR3 nucleotide sequence: TGTGCCAGCAGAACAGGGTATGGCTACACCTTC.